The 19 T cell receptor beta chains listed next were all sequenced from one sample in a study of T cell responses to AZD1222 COVID-19 vaccine. Measured with immunoSEQ multiplex PCR; TCRdb has only the in-frame clones, and not every one. In the table there are around 110,000 clones, about 85% of which are singletons. This material consisted of peripheral blood, taken 28 days after the second AZD1222 dose. Receptors originate from an adult who received the AZD1222 COVID-19 vaccine.

The chain employs TRBV3-1 (or the pseudogene TRBV3-2) and TRBJ2-3; D gene unclear. The germline V gene encodes CDR1 LGHDT and CDR2 YNNKEL (reference sequence). V was shortened by 0 bases and J by 1 base, with 5 bases between the two germline ends. The CDR3 sequence is 14 residues long. CDR3 sequence (DNA): TGTGCCAGCAGCCAAGAGGCCCGCACAGATACGCAGTATTTT. Protein sequence: CASSQEARTDTQYF.

V is TRBV5-1 and J is TRBJ2-1; D gene unclear. The CDR3 is 16 amino acids. Trimming removed 4 bases at V and 0 bases at J, with 14 bases between. Germline V gene data show CDR1 as SGHRS and CDR2 as YFSETQ. The CDR3 protein is CASSVFMESSYNEQFF. CDR3 sequence (DNA): TGCGCCAGCAGCGTATTCATGGAGAGCTCCTACAATGAGCAGTTCTTC.

V gene TRBV7-2 combines with J gene TRBJ2-1; D gene uncertain. CDR3 length: 13 residues. From germline, CDR1 is SGHTA and CDR2 FQGNSA. The ends were cut back, 11 bases at V and 0 bases at J, with 11 bases in the middle. The CDR3 loop reads CAGGDSSYNEQFF. The DNA for the CDR3 is TGTGCCGGTGGGGATAGCTCCTACAATGAGCAGTTCTTC.

The chain recombines TRBV10-3 with TRBJ1-4, with D perhaps matching TRBD1 (6 bases). Germline V gene sequence: CDR1 ENHRY, CDR2 SYGVKD. The V gene lost 2 bases and the J gene lost 3 bases, with 10 bases spanning the gap. The CDR3 spans 15 residues. This CDR3 reads CAISEQGRANEKLFF. As DNA, the CDR3 is TGTGCCATCAGTGAGCAGGGGCGAGCTAATGAAAAACTGTTTTTT.

The V and J genes are TRBV5-1 and TRBJ1-2; D is uncertain. The CDR3 extends over 12 amino acids. V lost 4 bases to trimming and J lost 5 bases, with 9 bases between them. Looked up from germline, CDR1 is SGHRS and CDR2 is YFSETQ. CDR3 DNA: TGCGCCAGCAGCCCCGGCGGATATGGCTACACCTTC. Protein product: CASSPGGYGYTF.

The rearrangement joins TRBV24-1 to TRBJ2-5, with 8 bases fitting TRBD1. CDR1 is KGHDR, CDR2 SFDVKD, per germline. The CDR3 has 15 amino acids. V shed 4 bases and J 5 bases; nucleotides not matched to a gene: 8. The CDR3: CATSDLGTGGETQYF. The CDR3, as DNA: TGTGCCACCAGTGACCTCGGGACAGGCGGGGAGACCCAGTACTTC.

The gene calls are TRBV28 and TRBJ1-4, with D perhaps TRBD1 (6 bases). CDR1 is MDHEN and CDR2 is SYDVKM in the germline V gene. V lost 5 bases and J 3 bases, leaving 10 bases between the germline ends. The CDR3 totals 14 residues. CDR3 nucleotide sequence: TGTGCCAGCAGTGAGGGGGGTTCTAATGAAAAACTGTTTTTT. This codes for CASSEGGSNEKLFF.

The chain is built from TRBV5-4 and TRBJ2-3, with D unclear. The V and J ends lost 4 bases and 0 bases respectively, with 12 bases between them. Germline-derived CDR1 and CDR2 are SGHNT and YYREEE (reference sequence). This CDR3 has 15 residues. Here the CDR3 DNA reads TGTGCCAGCAGCGCCAGTATTTCTAGCACAGATACGCAGTATTTT. Residues: CASSASISSTDTQYF.

The chain has TRBV9 and TRBJ1-1; D is uncertain. The germline V gene has CDR1 SGDLS and CDR2 YYNGEE. V lost 4 bases and J lost 1, with 8 bases in between. The CDR3 is 13 amino acids. CDR3 in amino acids: CASSRGRNTEAFF. In nucleotides, the CDR3 is TGTGCCAGCAGCCGGGGTCGGAACACTGAAGCTTTCTTT.

This chain joins TRBV5-1 and TRBJ1-1; 9 nucleotides line up with TRBD1. V was clipped by 6 bases and J by 4 bases; unmatched bases: 7. The CDR3 spans 14 residues. Germline loops: CDR1 SGHRS, CDR2 YFSETQ. The CDR3 spells CASTGQGPGTEAFF. Here the CDR3 DNA reads TGCGCCAGCACAGGACAGGGGCCGGGCACTGAAGCTTTCTTT. Full variable domain (rest looked up from reference TRBV5-1 and TRBJ1-1): KAGVTQTPRYLIKTRGQQVTLSCSPISGHRSVSWYQQTPGQGLQFLFEYFSETQRNKGNFPGRFSGRQFSNSRSEMNVSTLELGDSALYLCASTGQGPGTEAFFGQGTRLTVV.

The genes are TRBV6-5 and TRBJ1-5, with D tentatively TRBD1 (5 bases). Per germline, CDR1 MNHEY and CDR2 SVGAGI. Trimming removed 2 bases from V and 6 bases from J, with 11 bases in between. This CDR3 is built from 14 residues. This CDR3 is CASSYGQGVQPQHF. CDR3 DNA sequence: TGTGCCAGCAGTTACGGGCAGGGTGTTCAGCCCCAGCATTTT.

The CDR3 loop is CASSLGADRSSYEQYF. Written as DNA, the CDR3 is TGCGCCAGCAGCTTGGGGGCGGACAGGAGCTCCTACGAGCAGTACTTC. The rearrangement uses TRBV5-1 and TRBJ2-7, with 7 nucleotides matching TRBD1. V gave up 0 bases and J gave up 0 bases; unmatched junction bases: 6. The V gene's germline CDR1 is SGHRS and CDR2 YFSETQ. The CDR3 sequence is 16 residues long.

The chain combines TRBV27 with TRBJ1-4; D not resolved. Germline V gives CDR1 MNHEY, CDR2 SMNVEV (reference sequence). The CDR3 has 17 residues. The germline V and J ends were trimmed by 0 bases and 0 bases, with 11 bases remaining between them. The CDR3 loop reads CASSLSAGDATNEKLFF. CDR3 sequence (DNA): TGTGCCAGCAGTTTATCGGCCGGGGATGCAACTAATGAAAAACTGTTTTTT.

The chain carries TRBV12-5 and TRBJ2-7; a weak D match, TRBD1 (6 bases). The CDR3 runs 14 residues. Germline CDR1 LGHNT, CDR2 FRNRAP. V was shortened by 6 bases and J by 3 bases, with 15 bases between the two germline ends. CDR3: CASGTGLGFYEQYF. The CDR3, as DNA: TGTGCTAGTGGGACAGGTCTGGGGTTCTACGAGCAGTACTTC.

This clone was seen only a few times. The rearrangement uses TRBV6-5 and TRBJ1-2, with 7 positions matching TRBD1. Trimming cost V 7 bases and J 8 bases; bases outside gene matches: 10. The CDR3 runs to 13 residues. Germline lookup yields CDR1 MNHEY and CDR2 SVGAGI. The CDR3 DNA is TGTGCCAGCACCCCCGGGACAGCGGGCGGCTACACCTTC. It yields the protein CASTPGTAGGYTF.

The V call is TRBV6-5, the J call TRBJ1-6; 9 bases line up with TRBD1. Germline-derived CDR1 and CDR2 are MNHEY and SVGAGI. The CDR3 consists of 14 residues. V lost 7 bases, J lost 9 bases, and 7 bases stayed unmatched. CDR3 region: CASNRQGVGSPLHF. CDR3 coding DNA: TGTGCCAGCAACCGACAGGGGGTGGGTTCACCCCTCCACTTT.

The gene calls are TRBV9 and TRBJ1-6; 10 bases match TRBD1. CDR1 and CDR2 from the germline V gene are SGDLS and YYNGEE. The CDR3 consists of 15 residues. Unmatched junction bases numbered 7, after V lost 0 bases and J lost 13 bases. The CDR3 region is CASSVGGTGVAPLHF. DNA of the CDR3: TGTGCCAGCAGCGTAGGAGGGACAGGGGTTGCTCCCCTCCACTTT.

This chain joins TRBV4-2 and TRBJ1-3; no reliable D call. The germline gives CDR1 LGHNA, CDR2 YNFKEQ. The CDR3 consists of 16 residues. The V end was cut by 4 bases, the J end by 7 bases, with 20 bases between. CDR3 sequence: CASSRSLTGSGNTIYF. As DNA, the CDR3 is TGTGCCAGCAGCCGGAGCCTGACTGGTTCGGGGAACACCATATATTTT.

The chain is built from TRBV10-1 and TRBJ2-7; D remains ambiguous. CDR1 WNHNN and CDR2 SYGVQD come from the germline V gene (reference sequence). V was shortened by 3 bases and J by 10 bases, with 13 bases between the two germline ends. The length of the CDR3 is 12 residues. As DNA, the CDR3 is TGCGCCAGCAGTGACGCGGCAGGCCAACAGTACTTC. Protein: CASSDAAGQQYF.